This T cell receptor beta chain comes out of a study of cytomegalovirus exposure and HLA in healthy donors. With regard to this clone: The target antigen is unknown.

Overall study results and limits: Despite most TCR sequences being rare, some public TCRs occurred in many donors.

Researchers ran the PCR with 60 Vbeta and 13 Jbeta primers. Generated by immunoSEQ multiplex PCR, the TCRdb table keeps only in-frame clones and is missing some. The sample has about 120,000 clones, just over 65% seen once; the top ten hold about 1.5%. CDR3 size: 16 residues. Per the germline V gene, CDR1 is SGHAT and CDR2 is FQNNGV. V shed 1 base, J shed 4 bases, and the junction held 5 bases outside the gene matches. This rearrangement joins TRBV11-2 to TRBJ1-2, with 11 bases aligning to TRBD1. What was sequenced was PBMCs. This sequence originates from a man aged 18-30 years in good health and CMV-seronegative. CDR3 in amino acids: CASSLAGQGARYGYTF. In DNA form, the CDR3 reads TGTGCCAGCAGCTTAGCCGGACAGGGGGCTCGCTATGGCTACACCTTC.